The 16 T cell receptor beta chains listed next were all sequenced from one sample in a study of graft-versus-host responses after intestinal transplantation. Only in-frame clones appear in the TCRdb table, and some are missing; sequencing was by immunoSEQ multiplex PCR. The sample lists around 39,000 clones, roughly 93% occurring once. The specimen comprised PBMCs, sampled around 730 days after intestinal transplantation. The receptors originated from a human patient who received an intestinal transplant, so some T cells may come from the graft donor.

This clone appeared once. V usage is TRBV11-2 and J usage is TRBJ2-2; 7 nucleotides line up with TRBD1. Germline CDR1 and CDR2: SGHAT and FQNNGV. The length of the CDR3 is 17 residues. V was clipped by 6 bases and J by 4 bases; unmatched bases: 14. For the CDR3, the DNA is TGTGCCAGCAGTCACACACCGACAGGGACGGGCACCGGGGAGCTGTTTTTT. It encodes CASSHTPTGTGTGELFF.

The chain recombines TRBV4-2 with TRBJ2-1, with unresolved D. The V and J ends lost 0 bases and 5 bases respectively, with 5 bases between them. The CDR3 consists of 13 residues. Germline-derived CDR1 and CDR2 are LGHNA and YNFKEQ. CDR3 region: CASSQDRHNEQFF. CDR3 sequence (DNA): TGTGCCAGCAGCCAAGACCGACACAATGAGCAGTTCTTC.

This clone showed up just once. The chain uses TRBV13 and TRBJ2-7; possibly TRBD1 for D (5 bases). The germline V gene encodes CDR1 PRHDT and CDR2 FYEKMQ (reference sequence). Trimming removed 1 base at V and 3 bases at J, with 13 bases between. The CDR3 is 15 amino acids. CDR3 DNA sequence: TGTGCCAGCAGCTTAGAGGTAGGGCAGGGCTACGAGCAGTACTTC. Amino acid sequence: CASSLEVGQGYEQYF.

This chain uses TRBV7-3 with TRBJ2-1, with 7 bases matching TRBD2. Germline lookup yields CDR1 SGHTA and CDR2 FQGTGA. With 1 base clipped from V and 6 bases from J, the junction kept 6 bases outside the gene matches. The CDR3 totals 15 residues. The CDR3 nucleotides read TGTGCCAGCAGCTTAAGCGGGAGCTTGGGCAATGAGCAGTTCTTC. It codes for CASSLSGSLGNEQFF.

CDR3 sequence (DNA): TGTGCCAGCAGTTACGGGGGACAGAATAATGAAAAACTGTTTTTT. As protein: CASSYGGQNNEKLFF. The J gene is TRBJ1-4, the V gene TRBV6-5; TRBD1 matches at 7 bases. With V trimmed by 2 bases and J by 4 bases, 4 bases remained unmatched. The germline CDR1 and CDR2 sequences are MNHEY and SVGAGI. This CDR3 has 15 amino acids.

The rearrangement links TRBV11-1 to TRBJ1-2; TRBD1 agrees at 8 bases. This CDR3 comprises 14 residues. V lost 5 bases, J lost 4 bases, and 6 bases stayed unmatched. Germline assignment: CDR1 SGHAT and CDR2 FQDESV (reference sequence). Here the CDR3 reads CASSVGQASYGYTF. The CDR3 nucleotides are TGTGCCAGCAGCGTGGGACAGGCAAGCTATGGCTACACCTTC.

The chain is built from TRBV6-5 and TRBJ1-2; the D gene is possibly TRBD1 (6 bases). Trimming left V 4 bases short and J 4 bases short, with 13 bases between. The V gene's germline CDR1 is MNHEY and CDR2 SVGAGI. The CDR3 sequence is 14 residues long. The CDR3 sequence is CASSSDRYFYGYTF. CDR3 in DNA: TGTGCCAGCAGTTCCGACAGGTACTTCTATGGCTACACCTTC.

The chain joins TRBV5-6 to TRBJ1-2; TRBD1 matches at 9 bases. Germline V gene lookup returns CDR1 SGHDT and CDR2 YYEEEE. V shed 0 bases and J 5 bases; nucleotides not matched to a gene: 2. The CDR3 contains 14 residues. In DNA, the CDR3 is TGTGCCAGCAGCTTGGACAGGGGGCGGTATGGCTACACCTTC. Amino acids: CASSLDRGRYGYTF. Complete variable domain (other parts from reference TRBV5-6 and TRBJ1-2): DAGVTQSPTHLIKTRGQQVTLRCSPKSGHDTVSWYQQALGQGPQFIFQYYEEEERQRGNFPDRFSGHQFPNYSSELNVNALLLGDSALYLCASSLDRGRYGYTFGSGTRLTVV.

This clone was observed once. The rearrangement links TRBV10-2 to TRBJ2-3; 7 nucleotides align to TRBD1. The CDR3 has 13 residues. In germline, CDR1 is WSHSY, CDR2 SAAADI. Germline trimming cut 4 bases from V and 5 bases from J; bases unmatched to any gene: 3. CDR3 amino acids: CASSVQGVDTQYF. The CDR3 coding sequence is TGCGCCAGCAGTGTGCAGGGGGTAGATACGCAGTATTTT.

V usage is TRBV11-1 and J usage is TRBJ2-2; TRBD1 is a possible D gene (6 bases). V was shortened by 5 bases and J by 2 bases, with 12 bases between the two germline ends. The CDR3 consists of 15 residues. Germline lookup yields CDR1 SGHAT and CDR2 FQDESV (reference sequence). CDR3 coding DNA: TGTGCCAGCAGCCGTTGGGACACCAACACCGGGGAGCTGTTTTTT. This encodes CASSRWDTNTGELFF.

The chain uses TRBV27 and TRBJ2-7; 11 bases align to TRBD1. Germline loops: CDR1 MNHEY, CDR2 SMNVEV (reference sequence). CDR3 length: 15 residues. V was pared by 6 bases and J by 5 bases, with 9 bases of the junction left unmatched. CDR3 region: CASRARGTGGHEQYF. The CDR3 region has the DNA TGTGCCAGCAGAGCGCGAGGGACAGGGGGGCACGAGCAGTACTTC.

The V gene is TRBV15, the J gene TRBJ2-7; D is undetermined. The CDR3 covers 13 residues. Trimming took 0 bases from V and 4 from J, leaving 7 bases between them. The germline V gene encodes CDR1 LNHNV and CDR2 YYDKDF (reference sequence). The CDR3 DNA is TGTGCCACCAGCAGAGATCTGAATTACGAGCAGTACTTC. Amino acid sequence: CATSRDLNYEQYF.

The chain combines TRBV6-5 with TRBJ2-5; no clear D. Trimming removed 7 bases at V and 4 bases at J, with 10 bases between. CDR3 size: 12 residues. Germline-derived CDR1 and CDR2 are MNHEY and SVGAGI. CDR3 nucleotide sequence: TGTGCCAGCATGGACGTGGGAGAGACCCAGTACTTC. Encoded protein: CASMDVGETQYF.

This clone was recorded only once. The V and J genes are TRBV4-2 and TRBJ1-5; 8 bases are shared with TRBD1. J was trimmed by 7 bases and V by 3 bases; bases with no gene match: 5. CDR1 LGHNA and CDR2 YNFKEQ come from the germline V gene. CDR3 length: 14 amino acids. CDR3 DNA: TGTGCCAGCAGCCATCAGGGGGCCGGGCAGCCCCAGCATTTT. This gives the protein CASSHQGAGQPQHF.

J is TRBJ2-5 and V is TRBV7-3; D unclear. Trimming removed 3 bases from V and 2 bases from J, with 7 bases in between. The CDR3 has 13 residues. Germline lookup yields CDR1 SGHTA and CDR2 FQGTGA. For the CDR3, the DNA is TGTGCCAGCAGCTTTTCAGCTCAAGAGACCCAGTACTTC. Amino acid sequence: CASSFSAQETQYF.

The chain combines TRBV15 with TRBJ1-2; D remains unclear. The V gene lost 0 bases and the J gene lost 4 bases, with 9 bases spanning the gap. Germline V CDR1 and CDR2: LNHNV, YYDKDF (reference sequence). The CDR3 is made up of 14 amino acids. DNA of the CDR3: TGTGCCACCAGCAGAGAGGCGGTCGGCTATGGCTACACCTTC. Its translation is CATSREAVGYGYTF.